The T cell receptor beta chain described here comes from a study of cytomegalovirus exposure and HLA in healthy donors. Study-level information: The roughly 130 validation repertoires used the same platform as the 550 to 850 first-cohort repertoires (as reported by a later analysis). Study-wide points: CMV antigen specificity of a few CMV-associated chains was confirmed in vitro.

The V gene lost 1 base and the J gene lost 1 base, with 11 bases spanning the gap. Looked up from germline, CDR1 is SGHNT and CDR2 is YENEEA. The CDR3 totals 15 residues. A note on this clone: Its antigen is still unknown.

The assay was immunoSEQ multiplex PCR, and TCRdb's table has in-frame clones only and misses some. The sample lists over 200,000 clones, about nine tenths seen once, with about 2% in the top ten. The origin of this receptor is a woman younger than 30 in good health and CMV-seropositive. The sample consisted of PBMCs. The chain employs TRBV11-3 and TRBJ2-7, with no clear D. CDR3 sequence: CASSLGAAESYEQYF. CDR3 nucleotides: TGTGCCAGCAGCTTAGGCGCCGCGGAGTCCTACGAGCAGTACTTC.